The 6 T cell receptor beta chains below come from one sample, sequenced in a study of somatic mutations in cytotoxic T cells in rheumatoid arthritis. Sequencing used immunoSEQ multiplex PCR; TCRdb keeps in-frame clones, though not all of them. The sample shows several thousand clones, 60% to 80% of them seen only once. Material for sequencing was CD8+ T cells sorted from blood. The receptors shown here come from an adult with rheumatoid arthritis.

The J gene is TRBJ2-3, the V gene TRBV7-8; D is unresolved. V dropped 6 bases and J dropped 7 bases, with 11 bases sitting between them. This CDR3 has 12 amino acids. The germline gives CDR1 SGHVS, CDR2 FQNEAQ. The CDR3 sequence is CASSFASNTQYF. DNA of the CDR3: TGTGCCAGCAGTTTTGCCTCTAATACGCAGTATTTT.

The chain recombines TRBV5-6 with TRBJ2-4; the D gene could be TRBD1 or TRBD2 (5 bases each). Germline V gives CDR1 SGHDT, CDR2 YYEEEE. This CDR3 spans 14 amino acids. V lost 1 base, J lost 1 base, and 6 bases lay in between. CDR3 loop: CASSLWGAKNIQYF. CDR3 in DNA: TGTGCCAGCAGCTTGTGGGGGGCCAAAAACATTCAGTACTTC.

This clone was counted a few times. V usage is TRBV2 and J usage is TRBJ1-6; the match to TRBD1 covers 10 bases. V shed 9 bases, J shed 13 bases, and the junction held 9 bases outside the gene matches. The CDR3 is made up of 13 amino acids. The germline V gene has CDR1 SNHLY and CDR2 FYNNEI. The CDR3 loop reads CASLDRGSMPLHF. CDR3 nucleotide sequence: TGTGCCAGTTTGGACAGGGGGTCTATGCCCCTCCACTTT.

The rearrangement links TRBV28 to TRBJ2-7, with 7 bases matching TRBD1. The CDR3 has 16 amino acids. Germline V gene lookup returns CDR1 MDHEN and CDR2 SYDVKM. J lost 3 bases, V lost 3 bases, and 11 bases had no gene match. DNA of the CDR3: TGTGCCAGCAGTTTGACGGCCGACAGGGCGATCTACGAGCAGTACTTC. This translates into CASSLTADRAIYEQYF.

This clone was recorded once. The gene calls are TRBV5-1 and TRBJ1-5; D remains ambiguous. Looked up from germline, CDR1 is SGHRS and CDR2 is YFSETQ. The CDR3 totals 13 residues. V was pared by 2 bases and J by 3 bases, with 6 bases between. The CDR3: CASSFDYNQPQHF. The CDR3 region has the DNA TGCGCCAGCAGCTTTGACTACAATCAGCCCCAGCATTTT.

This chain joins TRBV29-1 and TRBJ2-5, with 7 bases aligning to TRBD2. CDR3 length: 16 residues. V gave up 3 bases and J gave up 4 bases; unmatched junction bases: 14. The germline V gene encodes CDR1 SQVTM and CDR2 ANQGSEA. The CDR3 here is CSVDLLGIAGIETQYF. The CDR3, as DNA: TGCAGCGTTGATTTATTGGGTATAGCGGGCATAGAGACCCAGTACTTC.